This TCR beta chain was sequenced for a study of T cell repertoires in cytomegalovirus infection. Overall study context: Well-studied HLA-B-restricted CMV epitopes were used in the study alongside recently identified HLA-C-restricted ones. Shared public TCR beta signatures pointed to both CMV infection and a matching HLA type.

TCRdb fed the reads into MiXCR, producing one record per CDR3 protein. Among about 83,000 distinct CDR3 sequences listed, 25% to 30% were seen once. Germline assignment: CDR1 MGHRA and CDR2 YSYEKL. The CDR3 contains 15 residues. V lost 5 bases and J lost 0, with 14 bases in between. Regarding the study as a whole: Individuals carrying CMV plus the relevant HLA were identified by cumulative frequency of public TCR beta families. Ex vivo, HLA-C-restricted CMV-specific TCR beta clonotypes prevailed over the rest of the response.

This clonotype was counted at least ten times. Its antigen is unknown. The sequence came from a human donor in good health (CMV status not recorded). Some clones in this sample may be carry-over from other donors' samples. The chain carries TRBV4-1 and TRBJ2-7; D may be TRBD1 (6 bases). This material consisted of CD8+ T cells from cultured PBMCs, taken from culture after CMV antigen stimulation. CDR3 coding DNA: TGCGCCAGCAGCTACTCAGGGGCCGGCTCCTACGAGCAGTACTTC. It translates to CASSYSGAGSYEQYF.